This passage covers 7 T cell receptor beta chains from one sample sequenced in a study of radiotherapy plus CTLA-4 blockade in lung cancer. Sequencing was performed with immunoSEQ multiplex PCR; in TCRdb, only in-frame clones are kept and a portion is missing. The sample records under 110,000 clones, over 75% being singletons. This sample comprised peripheral blood, obtained from a patient treated with radiotherapy plus ipilimumab. Every receptor here comes from a human donor with non-small cell lung cancer that progressed on radiotherapy plus ipilimumab. Some clones in this sample may be carry-over from other donors' samples.

This clone was observed a few times. V usage is TRBV19 and J usage is TRBJ2-2, with 12 bases that match TRBD2. With V trimmed by 6 bases and J by 6 bases, 2 bases remained unmatched. The CDR3 loop spans 14 amino acids. Germline lookup yields CDR1 LNHDA and CDR2 SQIVND (reference sequence). CDR3 in amino acids: CASRRLAGAGELFF. The CDR3 DNA reads TGTGCCAGTAGAAGACTAGCGGGGGCCGGGGAGCTGTTTTTT. Full variable domain (rest looked up from reference TRBV19 and TRBJ2-2): DGGITQSPKYLFRKEGQNVTLSCEQNLNHDAMYWYRQDPGQGLRLIYYSQIVNDFQKGDIAEGYSVSREKKESFPLTVTSAQKNPTAFYLCASRRLAGAGELFFGEGSRLTVL.

A note on this clone: Other nucleotide sequences in the sample specify the same CDR3. J is TRBJ2-7 and V is TRBV6-5, with a possible D match to TRBD2 (7 bases). There are 16 residues in the CDR3. Deletions cut 0 bases from V and 3 bases from J, with 15 bases between. The germline V gene encodes CDR1 MNHEY and CDR2 SVGAGI. The CDR3 is CASSYSPGGEGYEQYF. In nucleotides, the CDR3 is TGTGCCAGCAGTTACTCCCCGGGGGGCGAGGGCTACGAGCAGTACTTC.

The chain recombines TRBV18 with TRBJ2-5, with no clear D. The CDR3 contains 15 residues. The V end was cut by 0 bases, the J end by 5 bases, with 13 bases between. Germline-derived CDR1 and CDR2 are KGHSH and LQKENI. The CDR3 sequence: CASSPPYPKTETQYF. CDR3 sequence (DNA): TGTGCCAGCTCACCACCTTATCCTAAAACGGAGACCCAGTACTTC.

The chain links TRBV19 to TRBJ2-5; possibly TRBD2 for D (5 bases). Deletions cut 6 bases from V and 4 bases from J, with 24 bases between. Germline V gene sequence: CDR1 LNHDA, CDR2 SQIVND (reference sequence). The length of the CDR3 is 17 residues. CDR3 amino acids: CASSPRWEGRGRETQYF. The CDR3 DNA sequence: TGTGCCAGTAGCCCGCGTTGGGAAGGGAGAGGGAGAGAGACCCAGTACTTC.

This chain connects TRBV11-2 to TRBJ1-6; D unresolved. The CDR3 is 13 amino acids. Germline CDR1 and CDR2: SGHAT and FQNNGV. V was trimmed by 1 base and J by 3 bases, leaving 1 base between them. In DNA form, the CDR3 reads TGTGCCAGCAGCTTAGTCTATAATTCACCCCTCCACTTT. Protein sequence: CASSLVYNSPLHF.

This clone appeared a single time. The rearrangement uses TRBV10-3 and TRBJ2-3; D perhaps matches TRBD2 (6 bases). This CDR3 comprises 14 residues. Germline values: CDR1 ENHRY, CDR2 SYGVKD. V was clipped by 4 bases and J by 2 bases, with 10 bases between them. The CDR3 DNA reads TGTGCCATCAGTGTGGGGGGAGACACAGATACGCAGTATTTT. Protein: CAISVGGDTDTQYF.

The rearrangement links TRBV4-2 to TRBJ2-2; D uncertain. The CDR3 covers 14 residues. Germline V gene lookup returns CDR1 LGHNA and CDR2 YNFKEQ. Deletions cut 1 base from V and 6 bases from J, with 9 bases between. CDR3 region: CASSQGAGSGELFF. CDR3 nucleotide sequence: TGTGCCAGCAGCCAAGGGGCCGGGTCCGGGGAGCTGTTTTTT.